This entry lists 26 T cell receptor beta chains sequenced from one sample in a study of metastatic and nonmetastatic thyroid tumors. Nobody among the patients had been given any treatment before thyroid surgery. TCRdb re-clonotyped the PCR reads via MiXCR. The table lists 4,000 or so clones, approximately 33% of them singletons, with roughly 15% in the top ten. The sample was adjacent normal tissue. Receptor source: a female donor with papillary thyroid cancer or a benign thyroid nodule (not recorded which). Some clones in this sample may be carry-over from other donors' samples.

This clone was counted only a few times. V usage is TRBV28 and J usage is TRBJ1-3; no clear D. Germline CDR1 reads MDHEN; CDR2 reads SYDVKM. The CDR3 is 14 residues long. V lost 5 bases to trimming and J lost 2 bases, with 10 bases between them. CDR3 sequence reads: CASSVTTPGNTIYF. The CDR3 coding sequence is TGTGCCAGCAGTGTGACTACCCCTGGAAACACCATATATTTT.

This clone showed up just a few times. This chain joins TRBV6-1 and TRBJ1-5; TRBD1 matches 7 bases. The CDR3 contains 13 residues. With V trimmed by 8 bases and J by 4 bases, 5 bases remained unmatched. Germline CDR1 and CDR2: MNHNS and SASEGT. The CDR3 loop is CASLDRENQPQHF. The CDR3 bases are TGTGCCAGCCTCGACAGGGAGAATCAGCCCCAGCATTTT.

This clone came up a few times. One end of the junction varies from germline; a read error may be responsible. The CDR3 DNA sequence: TGTGCCTGCAGCTTGAGTCCGGTTTGCGAGCAGTACTTC. It translates to CACSLSPVCEQYF. The chain recombines TRBV12-3 or TRBV12-4 with TRBJ2-7; D is unresolved. This CDR3 comprises 13 residues.

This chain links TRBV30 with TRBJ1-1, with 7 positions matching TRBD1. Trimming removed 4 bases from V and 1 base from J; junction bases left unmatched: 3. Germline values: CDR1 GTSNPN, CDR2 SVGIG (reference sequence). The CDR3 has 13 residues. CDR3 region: CAWKTGRNTEAFF. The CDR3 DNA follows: TGTGCCTGGAAGACAGGGAGGAACACTGAAGCTTTCTTT.

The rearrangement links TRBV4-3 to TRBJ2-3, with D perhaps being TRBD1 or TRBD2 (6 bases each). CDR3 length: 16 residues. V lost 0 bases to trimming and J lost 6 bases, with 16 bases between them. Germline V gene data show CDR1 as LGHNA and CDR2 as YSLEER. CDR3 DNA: TGCGCCAGCAGCCAAGATCCCGGGGGCCCGTTGGATACGCAGTATTTT. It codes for CASSQDPGGPLDTQYF.

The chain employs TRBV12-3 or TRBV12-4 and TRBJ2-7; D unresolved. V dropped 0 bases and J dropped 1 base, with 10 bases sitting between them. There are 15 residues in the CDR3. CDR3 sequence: CASSLAGRVSYEQYF. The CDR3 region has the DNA TGTGCCAGCAGTTTAGCCGGACGGGTGTCCTACGAGCAGTACTTC.

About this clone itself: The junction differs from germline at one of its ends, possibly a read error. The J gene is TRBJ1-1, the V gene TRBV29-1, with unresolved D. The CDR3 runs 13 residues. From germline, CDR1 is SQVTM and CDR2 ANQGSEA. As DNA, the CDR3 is TGCAGCGTTGATTGGGTGCTGGGCACTGAACCTTTCTTT. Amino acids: CSVDWVLGTEPFF.

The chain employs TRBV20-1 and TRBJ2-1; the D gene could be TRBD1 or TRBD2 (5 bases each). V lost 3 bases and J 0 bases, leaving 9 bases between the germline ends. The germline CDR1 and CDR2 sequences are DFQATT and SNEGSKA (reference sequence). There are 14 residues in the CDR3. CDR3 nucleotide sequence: TGCAGTGCTAGGGGGGTCGGCTCCTACAATGAGCAGTTCTTC. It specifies CSARGVGSYNEQFF.

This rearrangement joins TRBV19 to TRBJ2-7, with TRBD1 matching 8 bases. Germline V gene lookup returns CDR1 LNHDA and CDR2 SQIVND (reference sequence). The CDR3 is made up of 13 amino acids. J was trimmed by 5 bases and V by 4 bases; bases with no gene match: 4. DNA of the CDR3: TGTGCCAGTAGTACTGGACAGGGTGACGAGCAGTACTTC. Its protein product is CASSTGQGDEQYF.

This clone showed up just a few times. For the CDR3, the DNA is TGTGCCAGCAGCTTAGATGGGGGGAGTGAAGCTTTCTTT. Protein sequence: CASSLDGGSEAFF. The chain carries TRBV7-6 and TRBJ1-1, with D tentatively TRBD1 (5 bases). CDR1 SGHVS and CDR2 FNYEAQ come from the germline V gene. This CDR3 spans 13 amino acids. Trimming cost V 1 base and J 7 bases, with 10 bases left between them.

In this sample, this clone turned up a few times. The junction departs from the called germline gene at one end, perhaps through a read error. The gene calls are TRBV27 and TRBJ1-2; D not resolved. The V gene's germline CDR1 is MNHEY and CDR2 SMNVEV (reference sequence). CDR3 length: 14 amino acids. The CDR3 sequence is CASRFGARRDGYTF. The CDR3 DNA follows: TGTGCCAGCCGTTTTGGAGCCAGACGAGATGGCTACACCTTC.

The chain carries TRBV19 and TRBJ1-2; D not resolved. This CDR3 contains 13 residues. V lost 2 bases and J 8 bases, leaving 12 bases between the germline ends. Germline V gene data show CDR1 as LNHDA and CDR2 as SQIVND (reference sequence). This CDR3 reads CASSINPLEGYTF. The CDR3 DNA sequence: TGTGCCAGTAGTATAAACCCTCTGGAGGGCTACACCTTC.

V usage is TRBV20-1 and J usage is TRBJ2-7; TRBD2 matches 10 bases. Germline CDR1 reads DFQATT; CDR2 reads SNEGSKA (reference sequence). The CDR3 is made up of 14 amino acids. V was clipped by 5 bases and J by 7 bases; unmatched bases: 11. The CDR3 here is CSAPWVNSGREQYF. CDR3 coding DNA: TGCAGTGCTCCTTGGGTGAATAGCGGGAGGGAGCAGTACTTC.

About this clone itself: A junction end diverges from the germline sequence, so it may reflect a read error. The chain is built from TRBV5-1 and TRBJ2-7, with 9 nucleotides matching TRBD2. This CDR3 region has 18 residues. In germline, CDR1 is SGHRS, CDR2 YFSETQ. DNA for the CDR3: TGCTCCAGCAGCTTATATTGCGGGAGGGCCGGGAGGTCCTACGAGCAGTACTTC. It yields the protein CSSSLYCGRAGRSYEQYF.

The CDR3 DNA follows: TGCGCCAGCAGCAGCGGACAGGGTACGGGGTGGTACGAGCAGTACTTC. Amino acids: CASSSGQGTGWYEQYF. The J gene is TRBJ2-7, the V gene TRBV5-1; 8 positions match TRBD1. This CDR3 has 16 residues. CDR1 and CDR2 from the germline V gene are SGHRS and YFSETQ. V was clipped by 4 bases and J by 4 bases; unmatched bases: 13.

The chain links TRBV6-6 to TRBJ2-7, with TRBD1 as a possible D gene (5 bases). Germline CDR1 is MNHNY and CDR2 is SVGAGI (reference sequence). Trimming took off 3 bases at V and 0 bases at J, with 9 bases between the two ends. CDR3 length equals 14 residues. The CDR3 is CASSYTGSSYEQYF. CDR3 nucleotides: TGTGCCAGCAGTTATACAGGTTCCTCCTACGAGCAGTACTTC.

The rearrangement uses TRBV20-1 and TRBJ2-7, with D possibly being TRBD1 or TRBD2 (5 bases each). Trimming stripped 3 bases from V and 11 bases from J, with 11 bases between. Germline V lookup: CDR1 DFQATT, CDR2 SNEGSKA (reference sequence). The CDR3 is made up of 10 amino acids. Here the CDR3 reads CSARAGREYF. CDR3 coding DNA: TGCAGTGCTAGGGCGGGCAGGGAGTACTTC.

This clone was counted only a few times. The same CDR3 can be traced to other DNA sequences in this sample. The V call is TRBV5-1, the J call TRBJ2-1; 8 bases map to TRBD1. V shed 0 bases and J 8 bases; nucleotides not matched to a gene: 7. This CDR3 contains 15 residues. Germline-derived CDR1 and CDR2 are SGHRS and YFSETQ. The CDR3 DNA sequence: TGCGCCAGCAGCTTGGAGGGCAGGGGGCAGGATGAGCAGTTCTTC. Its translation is CASSLEGRGQDEQFF.

The CDR3 loop is CALSLGSDYEQYF. CDR3 DNA: TGTGCCCTTAGTCTTGGATCTGACTACGAGCAGTACTTC. This rearrangement joins TRBV30 to TRBJ2-7; D gene ambiguous. The CDR3 extends over 13 amino acids. Deletions cut 8 bases from V and 3 bases from J, with 17 bases between. CDR1 and CDR2 (germline): GTSNPN, SVGIG (reference sequence).

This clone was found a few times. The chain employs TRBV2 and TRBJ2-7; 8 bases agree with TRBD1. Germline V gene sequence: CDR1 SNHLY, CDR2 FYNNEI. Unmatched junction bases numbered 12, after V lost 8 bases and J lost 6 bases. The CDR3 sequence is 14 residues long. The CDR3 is CASLSGGAMGEQYF. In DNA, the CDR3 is TGTGCCAGCCTTTCAGGGGGCGCAATGGGCGAGCAGTACTTC.

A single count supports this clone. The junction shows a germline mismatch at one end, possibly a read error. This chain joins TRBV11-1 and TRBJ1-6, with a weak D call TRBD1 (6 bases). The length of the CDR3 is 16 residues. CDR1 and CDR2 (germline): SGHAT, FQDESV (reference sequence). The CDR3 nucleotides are TGTGCTAGCAGCTTAGGGACAAGCTCCGGCACTTCACCCCTCCACTTT. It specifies CASSLGTSSGTSPLHF.

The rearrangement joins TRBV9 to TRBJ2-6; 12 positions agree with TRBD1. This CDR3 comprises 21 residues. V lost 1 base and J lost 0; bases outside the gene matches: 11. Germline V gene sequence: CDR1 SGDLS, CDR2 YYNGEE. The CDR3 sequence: CASSVRDRGLGAFSGANVLTF. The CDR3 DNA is TGTGCCAGCAGCGTAAGGGACAGGGGGCTGGGGGCTTTCTCTGGGGCCAACGTCCTGACTTTC.

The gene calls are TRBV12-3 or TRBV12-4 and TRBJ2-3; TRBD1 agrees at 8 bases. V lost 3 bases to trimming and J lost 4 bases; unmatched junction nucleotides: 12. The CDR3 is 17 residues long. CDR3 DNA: TGTGCCAGCAGTTTCCAGATCGGGACAGGTCTCGCAGATACGCAGTATTTT. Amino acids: CASSFQIGTGLADTQYF.

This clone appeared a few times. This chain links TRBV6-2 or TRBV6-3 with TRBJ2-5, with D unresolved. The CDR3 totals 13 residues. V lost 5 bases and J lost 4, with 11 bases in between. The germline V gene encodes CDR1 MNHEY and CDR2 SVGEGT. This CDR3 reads CASSLVGLETQYF. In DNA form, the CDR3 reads TGTGCCAGCAGTCTAGTGGGCTTAGAGACCCAGTACTTC.

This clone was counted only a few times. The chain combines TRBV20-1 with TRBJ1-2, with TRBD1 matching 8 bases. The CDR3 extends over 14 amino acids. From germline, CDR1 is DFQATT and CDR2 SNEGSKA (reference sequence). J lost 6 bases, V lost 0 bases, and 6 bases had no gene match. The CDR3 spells CSARETGGGDGYTF. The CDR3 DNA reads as TGCAGTGCTAGAGAAACAGGGGGAGGGGATGGCTACACCTTC.

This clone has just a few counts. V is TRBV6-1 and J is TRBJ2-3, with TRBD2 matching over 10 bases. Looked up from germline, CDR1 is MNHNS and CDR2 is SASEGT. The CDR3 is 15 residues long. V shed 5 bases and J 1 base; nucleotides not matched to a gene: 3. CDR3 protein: CASSTGTSGTDTQYF. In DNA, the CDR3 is TGTGCCAGCAGTACCGGGACTAGCGGCACAGATACGCAGTATTTT.